This T cell receptor beta chain stems from a study of radiation and T cells in renal cell carcinoma. Points from the study as a whole: Top tumor clonotypes rose in blood 2 weeks post-radiation, then contracted. No pretreatment tumor biopsies were available for baseline clonotypes.

Time point denoted: blood 2 weeks post-SBRT. The treatment is: 15 Gy SBRT to primary tumor, nephrectomy 4 weeks later. Radiation-treated patients gave blood at baseline, week 2 and week 4. This clone is a singleton in its sample. The antigen is unknown. Assay used: immunoSEQ multiplex PCR; TCRdb lists only in-frame clones, some missing. In the table there are 70,000 or so clones, 82% of which are singletons. Trimming took off 2 bases at V and 7 bases at J, with 9 bases between the two ends. The CDR3 extends over 14 amino acids. Germline V gene data show CDR1 as ENHRY and CDR2 as SYGVKD. The clonotype comes from a man aged 55-75 years with renal cell carcinoma. The chain has TRBV10-3 and TRBJ1-6; D uncertain. Sequencing used blood, obtained from a patient whose treatment included radiotherapy and nephrectomy. This CDR3 is CAISEVQQNSPLHF. The CDR3 DNA is TGTGCCATCAGTGAGGTCCAGCAGAATTCACCCCTCCACTTT.